This T cell receptor (beta chain) was recovered during a study of quantifying T cell responses using KT2 cells. Study overall: TCR alpha and beta constant-region primers primed reverse transcription of RNA.

The CDR3 consists of 14 residues. The germline V and J ends were trimmed by 3 bases and 4 bases, with 12 bases remaining between them. An oligo carrying a UMI was ligated to the cDNA 3' end. First-round PCR used three to five cycles and beta primers RC1.1 and RC1.2 covering TRBC1 and TRBC2. TCRdb analysed the UMI-ligation and nested PCR reads with MiXCR anew, one entry per CDR3 protein. The table lists over 40,000 distinct CDR3 sequences, roughly 10% of them singletons. Material: PBMCs spiked with cells of the T cell clone KT2. The J gene is TRBJ1-1, the V gene TRBV12-3 or TRBV12-4; TRBD1 might be the D (6 bases). This clonotype was sampled from a human donor. The CDR3 sequence: CASSFQGSSTEAFF. The CDR3 coding sequence is TGTGCCAGCAGTTTCCAGGGGTCGTCCACTGAAGCTTTCTTT.